These 22 T cell receptor beta chains were all obtained from the same sample, sequenced in a study of T cell responses to AZD1222 COVID-19 vaccine. Some clones are missing from TCRdb's copy, which holds only in-frame ones; the method was immunoSEQ multiplex PCR. The table records around 50,000 clones, 89% of them present only once. The sample was peripheral blood, taken 28 days after the second AZD1222 dose. The receptor set was obtained from an adult who received the AZD1222 COVID-19 vaccine.

The chain's CDR3 is CASKQGNEKLFF. In DNA, the CDR3 is TGTGCCAGCAAACAGGGGAATGAAAAACTGTTTTTT. V and J are TRBV28 and TRBJ1-4; 7 bases line up with TRBD1. After removal of 7 bases from V and 5 bases from J, the junction contained 1 base not matched to a gene. The CDR3 runs 12 residues. The germline gives CDR1 MDHEN, CDR2 SYDVKM.

The CDR3 DNA reads as TGCGCCAGCAGCTTGGGTCAACGTTCAACTAATGAAAAACTGTTTTTT. Its translation: CASSLGQRSTNEKLFF. The chain has TRBV5-1 and TRBJ1-4, with D uncertain. V was pared by 0 bases and J by 0 bases, with 9 bases between. The length of the CDR3 is 16 residues. Germline values: CDR1 SGHRS, CDR2 YFSETQ.

This chain joins TRBV5-1 and TRBJ2-1; 15 nucleotides agree with TRBD2. Germline values: CDR1 SGHRS, CDR2 YFSETQ. The CDR3 runs 16 residues. Trimming removed 3 bases from V and 8 bases from J; junction bases left unmatched: 6. CDR3 protein: CASSYGTSGGSYEQFF. CDR3 bases: TGCGCCAGCAGCTATGGGACTAGCGGGGGGTCCTATGAGCAGTTCTTC.

The chain uses TRBV6-2 or TRBV6-3 and TRBJ2-7; 8 bases are shared with TRBD1. This CDR3 has 14 residues. J gave up 3 bases and V 0 bases, and 1 base lay outside the gene matches. CDR1 and CDR2 from the germline V gene are MNHEY and SVGEGT. Here the CDR3 reads CASSYSGTGYEQYF. CDR3 DNA sequence: TGTGCCAGCAGTTACTCGGGGACAGGCTACGAGCAGTACTTC.

This clone was picked up one time. The chain employs TRBV4-3 and TRBJ1-4, with 8 nucleotides matching TRBD1. Germline CDR1 reads LGHNA; CDR2 reads YSLEER. Germline trimming cut 4 bases from V and 8 bases from J; bases unmatched to any gene: 15. CDR3 length: 17 amino acids. The CDR3 DNA is TGCGCCAGCAGCCCCTATCGGGTGCAGGGGGCTGGAGAAAAACTGTTTTTT. It codes for CASSPYRVQGAGEKLFF.

This chain joins TRBV15 and TRBJ2-7; no clear D. CDR3 length: 12 residues. Between the trimmed V and J ends, which lost 1 base and 2 bases, there was a span of 3 bases. Germline CDR1 reads LNHNV; CDR2 reads YYDKDF (reference sequence). The CDR3 bases are TGTGCCACCAGCAGAGCCCCCTACGAGCAGTACTTC. Protein: CATSRAPYEQYF.

In DNA form, the CDR3 reads TGTGCCAGCAGTCCTCGGACAGAGGCCTACGAGCAGTACTTC. Translated: CASSPRTEAYEQYF. This chain joins TRBV28 and TRBJ2-7; tentatively, D is TRBD1 (6 bases). The CDR3 sequence is 14 residues long. Trimming stripped 5 bases from V and 2 bases from J, with 13 bases between. CDR1 is MDHEN, CDR2 SYDVKM, per germline. The whole variable domain, remainder taken from reference TRBV28 and TRBJ2-7, is DVKVTQSSRYLVKRTGEKVFLECVQDMDHENMFWYRQDPGLGLRLIYFSYDVKMKEKGDIPEGYSVSREKKERFSLILESASTNQTSMYLCASSPRTEAYEQYFGPGTRLTVT.

The V gene is TRBV6-6, the J gene TRBJ1-1, with 10 nucleotides matching TRBD1. Trimming at V came to 6 bases and at J to 0 bases, leaving 4 bases not matched to a gene. CDR3 length: 15 amino acids. Germline loops: CDR1 MNHNY, CDR2 SVGAGI (reference sequence). This CDR3 reads CASRSGQGMNTEAFF. CDR3 in DNA: TGTGCCAGCAGGTCGGGACAGGGGATGAACACTGAAGCTTTCTTT.

The rearrangement uses TRBV19 and TRBJ1-2; D gene ambiguous. V was pared by 3 bases and J by 1 base, with 9 bases between. The CDR3 has 14 amino acids. CDR1 and CDR2 from the germline V gene are LNHDA and SQIVND (reference sequence). CDR3 sequence (DNA): TGTGCCAGTAGTATGTCGGTCAGTAACTATGGCTACACCTTC. It yields the protein CASSMSVSNYGYTF.

The V gene is TRBV28, the J gene TRBJ1-1; no firm D call. The CDR3 runs 13 residues. Germline lookup yields CDR1 MDHEN and CDR2 SYDVKM. V was shortened by 2 bases and J by 4 bases, with 8 bases between the two germline ends. Here the CDR3 reads CASSLGGGTEAFF. The DNA of the CDR3 is TGTGCCAGCAGTTTAGGCGGTGGCACTGAAGCTTTCTTT.

The V and J genes are TRBV29-1 and TRBJ2-6; TRBD1 matches 7 bases. The germline V gene has CDR1 SQVTM and CDR2 ANQGSEA. V shed 6 bases and J 2 bases; nucleotides not matched to a gene: 4. The CDR3 consists of 14 residues. Here the CDR3 DNA reads TGCAGCGTCTATACAGGGGCTGGGGCCAACGTCCTGACTTTC. It translates to CSVYTGAGANVLTF.

Written as DNA, the CDR3 is TGTGCCAGCAGTGAATCGTTTGGGGATGGGGGCTCCTACGAGCAGTACTTC. It translates to CASSESFGDGGSYEQYF. The V and J genes are TRBV6-1 and TRBJ2-7; D assignment may be TRBD1 or TRBD2 (5 bases each). Trimming removed 2 bases at V and 0 bases at J, with 17 bases between. CDR3 length equals 17 residues. Germline V CDR1 and CDR2: MNHNS, SASEGT.

This rearrangement joins TRBV9 to TRBJ1-5; the match to TRBD1 covers 7 bases. CDR1 is SGDLS, CDR2 YYNGEE, per germline. CDR3 length: 14 residues. V dropped 3 bases and J dropped 6; count of bases not matched to a gene: 6. The CDR3 here is CASSDDRVGQPQHF. As DNA, the CDR3 is TGTGCCAGCAGCGACGACAGGGTAGGTCAGCCCCAGCATTTT.

The rearrangement links TRBV2 to TRBJ1-6; 8 nucleotides line up with TRBD1. CDR3 size: 15 residues. Germline CDR1 and CDR2: SNHLY and FYNNEI. V was clipped by 5 bases and J by 9 bases; unmatched bases: 9. CDR3 sequence: CASSRTTGGGSPLHF. In nucleotides, the CDR3 is TGTGCCAGCAGTCGCACTACAGGGGGGGGTTCACCCCTCCACTTT.

V usage is TRBV24-1 and J usage is TRBJ1-2; 7 nucleotides match TRBD1. From germline, CDR1 is KGHDR and CDR2 SFDVKD. Losses at the gene ends were 4 bases for V and 5 bases for J; bases not matched to a gene: 12. This CDR3 has 16 amino acids. The CDR3 sequence: CATSDFFQGGLYGYTF. CDR3 coding DNA: TGTGCCACCAGTGACTTTTTTCAGGGGGGTTTGTATGGCTACACCTTC.

This clone turned up a few times. Here the CDR3 reads CASSLGRGDRSNQPQHF. The CDR3 DNA reads TGTGCCAGCAGCTTGGGGAGGGGGGATAGAAGCAATCAGCCCCAGCATTTT. This chain connects TRBV5-8 to TRBJ1-5, with D maybe TRBD1 (6 bases). The CDR3 spans 17 residues. Germline CDR1 SGHTS, CDR2 YDEGEE. Trimming stripped 0 bases from V and 1 base from J, with 14 bases between. The whole variable domain, remainder taken from reference TRBV5-8 and TRBJ1-5, is EAGVTQSPTHLIKTRGQQATLRCSPISGHTSVYWYQQALGLGLQFLLWYDEGEERNRGNFPPRFSGRQFPNYSSELNVNALELEDSALYLCASSLGRGDRSNQPQHFGDGTRLSIL.

The chain couples TRBV7-9 to TRBJ2-5, with 7 bases that match TRBD1. The CDR3 is 16 residues long. The J segment lost 5 bases and the V segment lost 5 bases, leaving 14 bases of the junction unmatched. Germline V gives CDR1 SEHNR, CDR2 FQNEAQ (reference sequence). The CDR3, as DNA: TGTGCCAGCAGCCATCCCTACGAGGGGGCTTTTGAGACCCAGTACTTC. It translates to CASSHPYEGAFETQYF. Together with reference TRBV7-9 and TRBJ2-5, the CDR3 gives the full variable domain: DTGVSQNPRHKITKRGQNVTFRCDPISEHNRLYWYRQTLGQGPEFLTYFQNEAQLEKSRLLSDRFSAERPKGSFSTLEIQRTEQGDSAMYLCASSHPYEGAFETQYFGPGTRLLVL.

The V gene is TRBV10-3, the J gene TRBJ2-2; no clear D gene. In germline, CDR1 is ENHRY, CDR2 SYGVKD. V was shortened by 4 bases and J by 2 bases, with 8 bases between the two germline ends. This CDR3 contains 14 residues. The chain's CDR3 is CAISVGTNTGELFF. DNA for the CDR3: TGTGCCATCAGTGTGGGAACTAACACCGGGGAGCTGTTTTTT.

The J gene is TRBJ2-3, the V gene TRBV12-5; a possible D gene is TRBD2 (5 bases). Germline CDR1 reads LGHNT; CDR2 reads FRNRAP. V lost 1 base, J lost 0 bases, and 8 bases lay in between. CDR3 length: 15 amino acids. The CDR3 spells CASGLGRVSTDTQYF. In DNA form, the CDR3 reads TGTGCTAGTGGTTTGGGGCGGGTTAGCACAGATACGCAGTATTTT.

This chain connects TRBV19 to TRBJ1-5; D remains unclear. The CDR3 consists of 15 residues. The germline V and J ends were trimmed by 3 bases and 7 bases, with 16 bases remaining between them. CDR1 and CDR2 (germline): LNHDA, SQIVND (reference sequence). CDR3 amino acids: CASSIPRFSGQPQHF. In nucleotides, the CDR3 is TGTGCCAGTAGTATTCCCAGGTTCTCTGGCCAGCCCCAGCATTTT.

The V and J genes are TRBV14 and TRBJ1-2; 7 bases agree with TRBD1. CDR3 length equals 13 residues. Germline values: CDR1 SGHDN, CDR2 FVKESK. The trim removed 3 bases at V and 4 bases at J, leaving 2 bases unmatched. CDR3 sequence (DNA): TGTGCCAGCAGCCAGGACAGGACCTATGGCTACACCTTC. Protein product: CASSQDRTYGYTF.

CDR3 coding DNA: TGTGCCAGCAGCGCCCCAGGGGGCCTCTCGTACGAGCAGTACTTC. Its translation: CASSAPGGLSYEQYF. The rearrangement joins TRBV9 to TRBJ2-7, with 8 bases identical to TRBD1. Germline trimming cut 3 bases from V and 4 bases from J; bases unmatched to any gene: 9. The length of the CDR3 is 15 residues. The germline V gene has CDR1 SGDLS and CDR2 YYNGEE.